These 8 T cell receptor beta chains were sequenced from one sample in a study of identical twins (dated by TCRdb to the mid-2010s). Libraries were prepared through 5' RACE. The run used an Illumina HiSeq 2000. TCRdb redid the processing of the public reads, applying fastp at Q25 and MiXCR, and retained in-frame beta chains. For every CDR3 protein sequence, its rows merge into one entry that carries the most common genes and DNA. For this sample the table gives about 330,000 distinct CDR3 sequences, of which 9% to 15% were detected only once. The ten top clones hold around 7.2% of the sample. The same specimen was also included in a second study, on yellow fever vaccine responses in identical twins.

Input material: CD8+ T cells sorted from blood. These receptors were taken from a woman aged 18-29 years in good health.

The J gene is TRBJ2-5, the V gene TRBV12-3 or TRBV12-4, with TRBD2 matching over 7 bases. V was clipped by 5 bases and J by 3 bases; unmatched bases: 6. This CDR3 is 14 amino acids long. CDR3: CASSPTGTKETQYF. CDR3 sequence (DNA): TGTGCCAGCAGTCCCACCGGGACTAAAGAGACCCAGTACTTC.

The V call is TRBV28, the J call TRBJ2-7, with TRBD2 identical over 12 bases. This CDR3 has 14 residues. The germline gives CDR1 MDHEN, CDR2 SYDVKM. V was pared by 5 bases and J by 7 bases, with 6 bases of the junction left unmatched. The CDR3 here is CASSQGLAGFEQYV. As DNA, the CDR3 is TGTGCCAGCAGTCAAGGACTAGCGGGGTTTGAGCAGTACGTC.

This chain joins TRBV4-1 and TRBJ2-1; 7 nucleotides agree with TRBD1. After removal of 0 bases from V and 3 bases from J, the junction contained 5 bases not matched to a gene. Per germline, CDR1 MGHRA and CDR2 YSYEKL. CDR3 length equals 16 residues. CDR3 protein: CASSQERQGNYNEQFF. DNA of the CDR3: TGCGCCAGCAGCCAAGAAAGACAGGGAAACTACAATGAGCAGTTCTTC.

This chain links TRBV7-9 with TRBJ2-1; 11 nucleotides match TRBD1. V lost 1 base to trimming and J lost 7 bases; unmatched junction nucleotides: 9. Germline values: CDR1 SEHNR, CDR2 FQNEAQ (reference sequence). This CDR3 is 17 amino acids long. CDR3 nucleotide sequence: TGTGCCAGCAGCTTAGTCGGGACAGGGGGGCTGAGGAATGAGCAGTTCTTC. Translating it yields CASSLVGTGGLRNEQFF.

V is TRBV5-5 and J is TRBJ2-3, with D unclear. Germline V gene sequence: CDR1 SGHKS, CDR2 YYEKEE (reference sequence). The CDR3 runs to 12 residues. The V end was cut by 4 bases, the J end by 0 bases, with 3 bases between. CDR3: CASSASTDTQYF. The DNA of the CDR3 is TGTGCCAGCAGCGCGAGCACAGATACGCAGTATTTT. Combining the CDR3 with reference TRBV5-5 and TRBJ2-3 gives the whole variable domain DAGVTQSPTHLIKTRGQQVTLRCSPISGHKSVSWYQQVLGQGPQFIFQYYEKEERGRGNFPDRFSARQFPNYSSELNVNALLLGDSALYLCASSASTDTQYFGPGTRLTVL.

This clonotype was recorded a few times. The V call is TRBV6-5, the J call TRBJ2-1; D unresolved. The CDR3 extends over 14 amino acids. Germline CDR1 and CDR2: MNHEY and SVGAGI. Trimming stripped 0 bases from V and 5 bases from J, with 8 bases between. The CDR3 is CASSYSKWNNEQFF. In DNA form, the CDR3 reads TGTGCCAGCAGTTACTCGAAGTGGAACAATGAGCAGTTCTTC.

The V and J genes are TRBV6-1 and TRBJ2-3; D gene uncertain. V gave up 7 bases and J gave up 4 bases, with 15 bases separating them. In germline, CDR1 is MNHNS, CDR2 SASEGT. The CDR3 is made up of 14 amino acids. The CDR3 loop reads CASTGPAFADTQYF. CDR3 sequence (DNA): TGTGCCAGCACTGGACCCGCGTTCGCAGATACGCAGTATTTT.

In its sample, this clonotype was seen a few times. This rearrangement joins TRBV28 to TRBJ2-7; D is possibly TRBD1 (5 bases). The V gene lost 6 bases and the J gene lost 5 bases, with 17 bases spanning the gap. This CDR3 comprises 14 residues. Germline CDR1 is MDHEN and CDR2 is SYDVKM. This CDR3 reads CASSVGQGSHEQYF. The CDR3 bases are TGTGCCAGCAGCGTCGGTCAGGGATCCCACGAGCAGTACTTC.